The 14 T cell receptor beta chains given below trace back to one sample, sequenced in a study of T cell clonality in common variable immunodeficiency. Only in-frame clones appear in the TCRdb table, and some are missing; sequencing was by immunoSEQ multiplex PCR. The sample shows more than 30,000 clones, no singletons; the ten largest hold roughly 3%. The specimen sequenced was peripheral blood mononuclear cells. All receptors come from a person aged 18 to 70 in good health.

This clone was seen ten or more times. The CDR3 goes on 3 residues after the read ends, and that part is filled in from the germline J gene. V usage is TRBV5-1 and J usage is TRBJ1-1, with 8 bases that match TRBD1. The CDR3 is made up of 14 amino acids. Germline CDR1 and CDR2: SGHRS and YFSETQ. Unmatched junction bases numbered 2, after V lost 4 bases and J lost 0 bases. CDR3 protein: CASSMGQVNTEAFF. The CDR3 DNA, read in part, is TGCGCCAGCAGCATGGGACAGGTGAACACTGAA.

This clone has ten or more counts. The read falls 3 residues short of the CDR3 end, and the missing part is taken from the germline J gene. V and J are TRBV7-2 and TRBJ1-2, with a weak D call TRBD1 (6 bases). CDR3 length: 13 amino acids. The V gene's germline CDR1 is SGHTA and CDR2 FQGNSA. The germline V and J ends were trimmed by 5 bases and 2 bases, with 9 bases remaining between them. The chain's CDR3 is CASSPDRNYGYTF. The CDR3 bases that were read are TGTGCCAGCAGCCCAGACAGGAACTATGGC. Full variable domain (rest looked up from reference TRBV7-2 and TRBJ1-2): GAGVSQSPSNKVTEKGKDVELRCDPISGHTALYWYRQSLGQGLEFLIYFQGNSAPDKSGLPSDRFSAERTGGSVSTLTIQRTQQEDSAVYLCASSPDRNYGYTFGSGTRLTVV.

Many counts were recorded for this clone. The read ends 3 residues before the CDR3 terminus; that terminus is restored from the germline J gene. The rearrangement links TRBV2 to TRBJ1-2; a weak D match, TRBD1 (6 bases). Germline V gene sequence: CDR1 SNHLY, CDR2 FYNNEI. This CDR3 has 15 residues. The covered CDR3 bases are TGTGCCAGCAGTCCCGAACAGGGCGGGATACTCGGC. It codes for CASSPEQGGILG. The full CDR3 protein is CASSPEQGGILGYTF.

This clone was picked up a small number of times. The CDR3 loop reads CASNRRGAGGYTF. The CDR3 bases that were read are TGTGCCAGCAATCGTCGGGGGGCAGGGGGC. This rearrangement joins TRBV6-7 to TRBJ1-2; perhaps TRBD1 as D (6 bases). The read ends 3 residues shy of where the CDR3 ends; the end is completed using the germline J gene. TRBV6-7 is an open reading frame whose function is uncertain. The CDR3 loop spans 13 amino acids.

Many counts were recorded for this clone. The CDR3 goes on 3 residues after the read ends, and that part is filled in from the germline J gene. The rearrangement joins TRBV7-6 to TRBJ1-5; maybe TRBD1 (6 bases). The V gene's germline CDR1 is SGHVS and CDR2 FNYEAQ. This CDR3 contains 14 residues. Trimming removed 4 bases at V and 4 bases at J, with 11 bases between. CDR3: CASSSQGWNQPQHF. The CDR3 bases that were read are TGTGCCAGCAGCTCACAGGGCTGGAATCAGCCC.

This clone was seen many times. The read ends 3 residues shy of where the CDR3 ends; the end is completed using the germline J gene. This chain connects TRBV5-1 to TRBJ2-7; maybe TRBD2 (6 bases). The CDR3 covers 16 residues. Per germline, CDR1 SGHRS and CDR2 YFSETQ. Trimming stripped 2 bases from V and 3 bases from J, with 18 bases between. The part of the CDR3 DNA that was read is TGCGCCAGCAGCTTCTTCCCGGGGGACGGGGTCTACGAG. Encoded protein: CASSFFPGDGVYE. The whole CDR3 region reads CASSFFPGDGVYEQYF.

The sample holds many counts of this clone. The read comes to an end 3 residues before the CDR3 does, leaving the germline J gene to fill in the end. The chain couples TRBV9 to TRBJ1-3; 8 bases line up with TRBD1. V was pared by 3 bases and J by 0 bases, with 8 bases of the junction left unmatched. Germline lookup yields CDR1 SGDLS and CDR2 YYNGEE. The CDR3 spans 17 residues. Incomplete CDR3 DNA: TGTGCCAGCAGCGCTTCCCAAACAGGGGGCTCTGGAAACACC. The encoded protein is CASSASQTGGSGNT. The whole CDR3 sequence is CASSASQTGGSGNTIYF.

This clone appeared many times. The CDR3 is cut off 3 residues early in the read; its end comes from the germline J gene. The chain combines TRBV30 with TRBJ2-3; no firm D call. The CDR3 sequence is 12 residues long. Trimming took off 0 bases at V and 4 bases at J, with 5 bases between the two ends. The germline V gene encodes CDR1 GTSNPN and CDR2 SVGIG (reference sequence). The CDR3 spells CAWSVLADTQYF. CDR3 bases read: TGTGCCTGGAGTGTACTCGCAGATACG.

This clone was seen many times. The read falls 3 residues short of the CDR3 end, and the missing part is taken from the germline J gene. This chain joins TRBV20-1 and TRBJ1-6; D call uncertain. In germline, CDR1 is DFQATT, CDR2 SNEGSKA (reference sequence). The CDR3 contains 15 residues. V lost 0 bases to trimming and J lost 8 bases, with 14 bases between them. The DNA read from the CDR3 is TGCAGTGCTAGAGATCCTGTCGCGAGGGATTCACCC. It is translated as CSARDPVARDSP. The complete CDR3 protein is CSARDPVARDSPLHF.

This clone was recorded at least ten times. The sequenced fragment ends 3 residues before the CDR3 boundary, so the rest is inferred from the germline J gene. The V gene is TRBV20-1, the J gene TRBJ2-1; D is perhaps TRBD1 (5 bases). Trimming removed 6 bases at V and 4 bases at J, with 16 bases between. Germline CDR1 DFQATT, CDR2 SNEGSKA (reference sequence). CDR3 length equals 14 residues. CDR3 DNA (partial): TGCAGTGCCAATAGAGGTGGGGCGTACAATGAG. This translates into CSANRGGAYNE. The CDR3 as a whole reads CSANRGGAYNEQFF.

This clone was recorded at least ten times. The CDR3 extends 3 residues past the end of the read, so its final part is completed from the germline J gene. The V and J genes are TRBV18 and TRBJ1-1, with unresolved D. The CDR3 covers 14 residues. Trimming left V 3 bases short and J 3 bases short, with 11 bases between. The germline V gene has CDR1 KGHSH and CDR2 LQKENI. The chain's CDR3 is CASSPPRKHTEAFF. CDR3 DNA, as far as it was read: TGTGCCAGCTCACCCCCCAGGAAGCACACTGAA.

This clone was counted ten times or more. The CDR3 end falls 3 residues outside the read, so it is completed with the germline J gene. V is TRBV2 and J is TRBJ1-5; possibly TRBD1 for D (6 bases). Germline V lookup: CDR1 SNHLY, CDR2 FYNNEI. V was clipped by 7 bases and J by 6 bases, with 13 bases between them. The CDR3 sequence is 13 residues long. The CDR3 loop reads CASIPIRGQPQHF. The sequenced part of the CDR3 DNA is TGTGCCAGCATCCCAATCAGGGGTCAGCCC.

This clone was seen many times. The read ends 3 residues early relative to the CDR3; the germline J gene fills the gap. The chain has TRBV29-1 and TRBJ1-1; TRBD1 aligns across 9 bases. The CDR3 covers 12 residues. Per germline, CDR1 SQVTM and CDR2 ANQGSEA. V gave up 7 bases and J gave up 4 bases; unmatched junction bases: 4. The part of the CDR3 DNA that was read is TGCAGCGCGACAGGGGGGAGCACTGAA. Protein: CSATGGSTE. The whole CDR3 is CSATGGSTEAFF. Looking up the rest from reference TRBV29-1 and TRBJ1-1 gives the full variable domain: SAVISQKPSRDICQRGTSLTIQCQVDSQVTMMFWYRQQPGQSLTLIATANQGSEATYESGFVIDKFPISRPNLTFSTLTVSNMSPEDSSIYLCSATGGSTEAFFGQGTRLTVV.

This clone occurred many times. The CDR3 end is not reached by the read, which stops 3 residues before it; the germline J gene fills it in. The chain has TRBV7-2 and TRBJ1-1; 10 nucleotides match TRBD1. This CDR3 has 15 residues. J lost 0 bases, V lost 5 bases, and 3 bases had no gene match. Germline-derived CDR1 and CDR2 are SGHTA and FQGNSA. The CDR3 bases that were read are TGTGCCAGCAGCCCTGGGACAGGGGTGAACACTGAA. Encoded protein: CASSPGTGVNTE. From start to end, the CDR3 is CASSPGTGVNTEAFF.